A selection of T cell receptor beta chains follows, all from one sample in a study of T-cell reconstitution after alpha-beta-depleted transplantation in children. TCRdb recomputed calls from the PCR reads with MiXCR, one row per CDR3 protein. The sample holds hundreds of thousands of distinct CDR3 sequences; 8% to 9.5% are singletons and the top ten take over 5%. The source was PBMCs from the stem cell graft donor, collected from the stem cell graft. These receptors all stem from a human donor who donated a stem cell graft to a child with acute lymphoblastic leukemia. Each CDR3 is given with its conserved first and last residue. A D gene is named only where the DNA matches it firmly. Not all rows give a size; the values are once, few, many and, for expanded clones, a class.

cdr3_aa	cdr3_nt	clone_size	v_call	j_call	d_call
CASSVGGEGNQPQHF	TGTGCCAGCAGCGTAGGGGGAGAGGGCAATCAGCCCCAGCATTTT	-	TRBV7-9	TRBJ1-5	-
CASSQGSAPEAFF	TGTGCCAGCAGCCAAGGAAGCGCACCTGAAGCTTTCTTT	few	TRBV3-1	TRBJ1-1	-
CASSRLDTQGKETQYF	TGTGCCAGCAGCAGACTAGACACCCAGGGTAAAGAGACCCAGTACTTC	many	TRBV7-6	TRBJ2-5	-
CASSEIAGEYNEEFF	TGTGCCAGCAGTGAGATAGCGGGGGAATACAATGAGGAGTTCTTC	-	TRBV2	TRBJ2-1	TRBD2
CASSYSRQGSNEQYF	TGTGCCAGCAGTTACTCGAGGCAGGGGAGTAACGAGCAGTACTTC	few	TRBV6-5	TRBJ2-7	-
CASSLAGVGYNSPLHF	TGCGCCAGCAGCTTGGCCGGGGTCGGTTATAATTCACCCCTCCACTTT	many	TRBV5-1	TRBJ1-6	-
CSARAPEWNSPLHF	TGCAGTGCTAGGGCCCCTGAGTGGAATTCACCCCTCCACTTT	few	TRBV20-1	TRBJ1-6	-
CSASLGDIRETQYF	TGCAGTGCTAGCTTGGGGGACATTCGGGAGACCCAGTACTTC	few	TRBV20-1	TRBJ2-5	-
CASSPYEDEAFF	TGTGCCAGCTCACCATACGAGGACGAAGCTTTCTTT	-	TRBV18	TRBJ1-1	-
CASSQVPGHYEQYF	TGTGCCAGCAGCCAAGTCCCTGGGCACTACGAGCAGTACTTC	-	TRBV3-1	TRBJ2-7	-
CASSQGIGATGTGELFF	TGCGCCAGCAGCCAAGGGATTGGGGCAACGGGCACCGGGGAGCTGTTTTTT	few	TRBV4-3	TRBJ2-2	-
CASSQVAETQYF	TGTGCCAGCAGCCAAGTCGCGGAGACCCAGTACTTC	many	TRBV4-2	TRBJ2-5	-
CASSLNLRVSEAFF	TGTGCCAGCAGTCTAAACCTCAGGGTATCTGAAGCTTTCTTT	few	TRBV12-3/TRBV12-4	TRBJ1-1	-
CASSEDYAYNEQFF	TGCGCCAGCAGCGAGGACTACGCCTACAATGAGCAGTTCTTC	-	TRBV5-1	TRBJ2-1	-
CSARELGLAGDEQFF	TGCAGTGCTAGAGAGTTAGGACTAGCGGGGGATGAGCAGTTCTTC	many	TRBV20-1	TRBJ2-1	TRBD2
CASRLGQLNYGYTF	TGTGCCAGCAGGTTGGGACAGTTAAACTATGGCTACACCTTC	-	TRBV7-2	TRBJ1-2	TRBD1
CAWRRDSDEQFF	TGTGCCTGGAGGCGTGACAGCGATGAGCAGTTCTTC	-	TRBV30	TRBJ2-1	-
CASRSDTSISYEQYF	TGTGCCAGCAGATCCGACACCTCGATCTCCTACGAGCAGTACTTC	few	TRBV7-9	TRBJ2-7	-
CASSPRTGPNIGDTQYF	TGTGCCAGCAGCCCTCGGACGGGACCCAACATAGGGGATACGCAGTATTTT	-	TRBV7-9	TRBJ2-3	-
CASSRTGGYNEQFF	TGTGCCAGCAGCCGGACAGGGGGCTACAATGAGCAGTTCTTC	few	TRBV3-1	TRBJ2-1	TRBD1
CASRELAGNTGELFF	TGTGCCAGCAGGGAACTAGCGGGGAACACCGGGGAGCTGTTTTTT	-	TRBV4-2	TRBJ2-2	TRBD2
CASSSGTGNSNQPQHF	TGTGCCAGCAGTTCCGGGACAGGGAATAGCAATCAGCCCCAGCATTTT	many	TRBV6-5	TRBJ1-5	TRBD1
CSIYGPSNEKLFF	TGCAGTATATATGGCCCGTCTAATGAAAAACTGTTTTTT	many	TRBV20-1	TRBJ1-4	-
CASSAPGQGIDGYTF	TGTGCCAGCAGTGCGCCGGGACAGGGGATCGATGGCTACACCTTC	-	TRBV12-3/TRBV12-4	TRBJ1-2	TRBD1
CASSLNLPNTGELFF	TGTGCCAGCAGTCTAAATCTTCCGAACACCGGGGAGCTGTTTTTT	few	TRBV2	TRBJ2-2	-
CSARSRGQRNQPQHF	TGCAGTGCCCGTTCCCGGGGACAGAGGAATCAGCCCCAGCATTTT	many	TRBV20-1	TRBJ1-5	TRBD1
CASSWDINGNEQFF	TGTGCCAGCAGCTGGGACATAAACGGCAATGAGCAGTTCTTC	many	TRBV6-1	TRBJ2-1	-
CATSRDGLDTQYF	TGTGCCACCAGCAGAGACGGACTGGATACGCAGTATTTT	-	TRBV15	TRBJ2-3	-
CASSPGTSGGYNEQFF	TGTGCCAGCAGCCCTGGGACTAGCGGGGGGTACAATGAGCAGTTCTTC	many	TRBV5-4	TRBJ2-1	TRBD2
CSAQRPGGAQETQYF	TGCAGTGCTCAGCGCCCCGGGGGGGCCCAAGAGACCCAGTACTTC	few	TRBV20-1	TRBJ2-5	TRBD2
CASSLHRDSNYGYTF	TGTGCCAGCAGTCTCCACCGGGACAGTAACTATGGCTACACCTTC	many	TRBV6-1	TRBJ1-2	TRBD1
CASDGQAGYEQYF	TGTGCCAGCGACGGACAGGCTGGCTACGAGCAGTACTTC	many	TRBV2	TRBJ2-7	TRBD1
CSARENRGRAEAFF	TGCAGTGCTAGAGAAAACAGGGGGCGGGCTGAAGCTTTCTTT	few	TRBV20-1	TRBJ1-1	TRBD1
CAWELGWEQYF	TGTGCCTGGGAGCTCGGGTGGGAGCAGTACTTC	-	TRBV30	TRBJ2-7	-
CASSPARDRGNQPQHF	TGTGCCAGCAGTCCCGCCCGGGACAGGGGCAATCAGCCCCAGCATTTT	many	TRBV28	TRBJ1-5	TRBD1
CASSSQPTGGGETQYF	TGCGCCAGCAGCTCCCAACCAACAGGGGGCGGAGAGACCCAGTACTTC	many	TRBV5-1	TRBJ2-5	TRBD1
CASSFFLGGGNGTQYF	TGTGCCAGCAGTTTCTTTCTCGGGGGCGGGAACGGTACGCAGTATTTT	many	TRBV12-3/TRBV12-4	TRBJ2-3	-
CASSVRQGENTEAFF	TGTGCCAGCAGCGTCCGACAGGGGGAGAACACTGAAGCTTTCTTT	few	TRBV9	TRBJ1-1	TRBD1
CASSLDQGRDAFF	TGTGCCAGCAGTTTAGACCAGGGTAGGGATGCTTTCTTT	few	TRBV12-3/TRBV12-4	TRBJ1-1	-
CASSLSGGEHYNEQFF	TGTGCCAGCAGCTTAAGCGGGGGGGAACACTACAATGAGCAGTTCTTC	few	TRBV7-2	TRBJ2-1	TRBD2
CASSYTGKGTDTQYF	TGCGCCAGCAGCTACACAGGGAAGGGGACAGATACGCAGTATTTT	-	TRBV5-1	TRBJ2-3	-
CASLSGAGGTDTQYF	TGCGCCAGCCTCTCTGGAGCGGGGGGCACAGATACGCAGTATTTT	few	TRBV5-1	TRBJ2-3	TRBD2
CASRRPGQHKDIGYGYTF	TGTGCCAGCAGAAGGCCGGGCCAGCACAAAGATATCGGCTATGGCTACACCTTC	-	TRBV11-2	TRBJ1-2	-
CASSAANRVEAFF	TGTGCCAGCAGCGCTGCAAACAGAGTTGAAGCTTTCTTT	many	TRBV7-2	TRBJ1-1	-
CASSMGNPLNTEAFF	TGTGCCAGTAGTATGGGAAACCCGTTGAACACTGAAGCTTTCTTT	-	TRBV19	TRBJ1-1	-
CASSQAWGTTEAFF	TGTGCCAGCAGCCAAGCCTGGGGGACAACTGAAGCTTTCTTT	-	TRBV7-2	TRBJ1-1	-
CASSLTGQGYEQYF	TGTGCCAGCAGTTTGACAGGGCAAGGGTACGAGCAGTACTTC	many	TRBV6-5	TRBJ2-7	TRBD1
CASSLETDHYGYTF	TGTGCCAGCAGCTTAGAAACGGATCACTATGGCTACACCTTC	-	TRBV11-2	TRBJ1-2	-
CASSGLTSATGELFF	TGTGCCAGCAGCGGACTGACTAGCGCCACCGGGGAGCTGTTTTTT	many	TRBV7-6	TRBJ2-2	TRBD2
CASSTTSGGLSYEQYF	TGTGCCAGTAGTACTACTAGCGGGGGCCTATCCTACGAGCAGTACTTC	many	TRBV19	TRBJ2-7	TRBD2
CASSSSVGQGGYNEQFF	TGTGCCAGCAGCTCGAGTGTGGGACAGGGGGGTTACAATGAGCAGTTCTTC	few	TRBV11-2	TRBJ2-1	TRBD1
CASSVGSYEQYF	TGCGCCAGCAGCGTAGGGTCCTACGAGCAGTACTTC	few	TRBV5-1	TRBJ2-7	-